This section outlines one T cell receptor beta chain sequence together with its context. As yet, its antigen is unknown. The table came from immunoSEQ multiplex PCR; TCRdb's copy has only in-frame clones and leaves some out. The table has about 60,000 clones, approximately 84% seen once. With baseline, cycle 4 day 1, and cycle 7 day 1 as timepoints, blood was sampled. The data derive from a study of OX40 agonist ivuxolimab in advanced cancers. As for the study in general: A history of anti-PD-1, anti-PD-L1 or anti-CTLA-4 therapy was acceptable, and over 35% had some. Study-wide points: Among the lowest peripheral clonal expansion occurred in 0.1-3.0 mg/kg partial responders. Mean expanded clone counts were higher in CD8+ than CD4+ T cells.

V lost 5 bases, J lost 5 bases, and 15 bases lay in between. The germline V gene encodes CDR1 SSHAT and CDR2 FNYEAQ (reference sequence). This CDR3 has 14 amino acids. Sample: CD4+ or CD8+ T cells sorted from blood, taken in a trial of the OX40 agonist ivuxolimab. The source is an adult with an advanced solid tumor such as melanoma, head and neck, liver or kidney cancer. The rearrangement uses TRBV7-7 and TRBJ2-5, with D possibly being TRBD1 (5 bases). The DNA for the CDR3 is TGTGCCAGCAGCCCGCCGGACATAGGGGAGACCCAGTACTTC. This gives the protein CASSPPDIGETQYF.